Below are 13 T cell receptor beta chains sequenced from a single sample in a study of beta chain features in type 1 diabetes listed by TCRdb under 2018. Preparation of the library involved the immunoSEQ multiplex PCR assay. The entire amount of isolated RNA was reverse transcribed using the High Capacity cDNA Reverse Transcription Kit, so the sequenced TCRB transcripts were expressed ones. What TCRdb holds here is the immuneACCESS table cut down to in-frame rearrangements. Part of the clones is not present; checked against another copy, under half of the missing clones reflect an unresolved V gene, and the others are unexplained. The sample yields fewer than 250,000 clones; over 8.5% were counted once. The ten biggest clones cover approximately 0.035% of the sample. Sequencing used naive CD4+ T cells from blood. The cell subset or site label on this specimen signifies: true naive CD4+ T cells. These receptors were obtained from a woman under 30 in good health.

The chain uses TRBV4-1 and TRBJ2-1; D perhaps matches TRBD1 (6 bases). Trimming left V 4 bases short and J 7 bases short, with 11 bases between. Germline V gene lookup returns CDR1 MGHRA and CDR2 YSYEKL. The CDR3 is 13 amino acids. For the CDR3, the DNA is TGCGCCAGCAGCCCAGGGGTATGGAATGAGCAGTTCTTC. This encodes CASSPGVWNEQFF.

The CDR3 region has the DNA TGTGCCAGCAGTTTTACCCGGGGATACGAGCAGTACTTC. This codes for CASSFTRGYEQYF. This sequence joins TRBV27 and TRBJ2-7; D possibly corresponds to TRBD2 (5 bases). The CDR3 is 13 amino acids. Germline CDR1 and CDR2: MNHEY and SMNVEV (reference sequence). V was clipped by 3 bases and J by 4 bases, with 10 bases between them.

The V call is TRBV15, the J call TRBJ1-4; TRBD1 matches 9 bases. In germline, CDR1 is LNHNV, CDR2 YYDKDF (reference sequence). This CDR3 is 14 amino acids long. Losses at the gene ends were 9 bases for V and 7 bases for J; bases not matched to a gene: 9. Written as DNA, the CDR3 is TGTGCCACACTCCGGGACAGGGCCAGTGAAAAACTGTTTTTT. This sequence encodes CATLRDRASEKLFF.

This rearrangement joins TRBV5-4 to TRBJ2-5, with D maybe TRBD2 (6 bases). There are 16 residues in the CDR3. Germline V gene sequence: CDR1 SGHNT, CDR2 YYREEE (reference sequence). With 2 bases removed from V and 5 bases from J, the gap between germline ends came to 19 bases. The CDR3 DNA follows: TGTGCCAGCAGCTTCTTTCCGGGGGAACGGGGGGAGACCCAGTACTTC. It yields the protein CASSFFPGERGETQYF.

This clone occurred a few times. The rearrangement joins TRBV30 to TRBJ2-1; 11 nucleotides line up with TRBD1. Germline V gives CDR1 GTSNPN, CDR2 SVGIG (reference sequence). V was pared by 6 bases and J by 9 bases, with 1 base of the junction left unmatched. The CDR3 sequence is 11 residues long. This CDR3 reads CACGQGAEQFF. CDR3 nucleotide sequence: TGTGCCTGCGGACAGGGGGCTGAGCAGTTCTTC.

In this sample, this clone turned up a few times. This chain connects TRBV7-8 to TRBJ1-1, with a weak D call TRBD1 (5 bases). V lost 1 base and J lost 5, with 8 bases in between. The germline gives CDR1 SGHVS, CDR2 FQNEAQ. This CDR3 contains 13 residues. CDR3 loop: CASSLGGETEAFF. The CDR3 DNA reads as TGTGCCAGCAGCTTAGGGGGGGAGACTGAAGCTTTCTTT.

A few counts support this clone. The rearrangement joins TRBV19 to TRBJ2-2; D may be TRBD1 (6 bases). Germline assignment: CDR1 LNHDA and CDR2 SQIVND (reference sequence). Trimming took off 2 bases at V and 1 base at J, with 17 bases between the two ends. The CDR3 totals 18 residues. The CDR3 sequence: CASSIHSVGTKNTGELFF. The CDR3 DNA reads TGTGCCAGTAGTATACATTCTGTGGGGACAAAGAACACCGGGGAGCTGTTTTTT.

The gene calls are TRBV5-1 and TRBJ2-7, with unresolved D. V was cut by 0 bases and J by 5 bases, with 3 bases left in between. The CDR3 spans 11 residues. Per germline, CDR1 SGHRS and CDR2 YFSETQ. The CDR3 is CASSLVDEQYF. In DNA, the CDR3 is TGCGCCAGCAGCTTGGTCGACGAGCAGTACTTC.

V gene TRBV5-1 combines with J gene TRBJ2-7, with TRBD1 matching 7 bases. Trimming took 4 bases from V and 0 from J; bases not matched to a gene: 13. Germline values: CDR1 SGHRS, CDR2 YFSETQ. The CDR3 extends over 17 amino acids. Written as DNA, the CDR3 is TGCGCCAGCAGCCCCTCCCGGGACAGCCCAAGCTCCTACGAGCAGTACTTC. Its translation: CASSPSRDSPSSYEQYF.

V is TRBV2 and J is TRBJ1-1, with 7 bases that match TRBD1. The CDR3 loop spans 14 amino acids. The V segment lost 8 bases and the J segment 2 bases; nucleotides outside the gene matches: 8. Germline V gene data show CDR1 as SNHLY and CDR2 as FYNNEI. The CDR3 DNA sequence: TGTGCCAGCCAAGGACAGGCAGTTAACACTGAAGCTTTCTTT. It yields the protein CASQGQAVNTEAFF.

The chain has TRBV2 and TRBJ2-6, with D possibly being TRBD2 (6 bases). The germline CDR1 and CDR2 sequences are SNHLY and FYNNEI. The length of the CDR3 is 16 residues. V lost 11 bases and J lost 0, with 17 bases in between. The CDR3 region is CAGGAGSSSGANVLTF. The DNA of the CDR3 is TGTGCCGGAGGGGCAGGTTCCTCCTCTGGGGCCAACGTCCTGACTTTC.

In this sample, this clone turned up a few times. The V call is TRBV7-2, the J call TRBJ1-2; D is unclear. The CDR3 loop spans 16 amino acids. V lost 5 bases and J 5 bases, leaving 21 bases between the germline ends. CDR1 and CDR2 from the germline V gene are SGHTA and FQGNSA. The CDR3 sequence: CASSPGGGIPGYGYTF. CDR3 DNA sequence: TGTGCCAGCAGCCCAGGCGGCGGGATTCCCGGGTATGGCTACACCTTC.

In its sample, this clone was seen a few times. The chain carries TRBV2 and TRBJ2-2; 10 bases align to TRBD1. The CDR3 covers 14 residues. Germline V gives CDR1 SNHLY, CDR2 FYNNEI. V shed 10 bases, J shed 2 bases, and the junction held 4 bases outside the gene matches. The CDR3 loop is CATGTGVNTGELFF. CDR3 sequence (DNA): TGTGCCACAGGGACAGGGGTTAACACCGGGGAGCTGTTTTTT.